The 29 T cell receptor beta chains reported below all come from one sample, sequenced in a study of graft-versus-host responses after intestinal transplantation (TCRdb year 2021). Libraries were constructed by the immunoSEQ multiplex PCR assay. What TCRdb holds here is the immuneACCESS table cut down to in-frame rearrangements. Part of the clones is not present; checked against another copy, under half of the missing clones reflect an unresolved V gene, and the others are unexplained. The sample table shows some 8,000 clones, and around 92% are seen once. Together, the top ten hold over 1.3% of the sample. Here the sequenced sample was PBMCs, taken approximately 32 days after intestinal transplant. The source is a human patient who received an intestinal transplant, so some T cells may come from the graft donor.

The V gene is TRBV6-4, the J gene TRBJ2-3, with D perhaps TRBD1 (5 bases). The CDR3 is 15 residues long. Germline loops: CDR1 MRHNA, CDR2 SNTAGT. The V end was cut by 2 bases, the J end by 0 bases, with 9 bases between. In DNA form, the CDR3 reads TGTGCCAGCAGTGACGGGGCCCGTAGCACAGATACGCAGTATTTT. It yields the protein CASSDGARSTDTQYF.

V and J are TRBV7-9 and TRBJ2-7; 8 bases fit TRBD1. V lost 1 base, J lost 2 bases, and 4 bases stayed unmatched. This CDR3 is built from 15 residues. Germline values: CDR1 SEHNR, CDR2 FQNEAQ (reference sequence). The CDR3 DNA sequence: TGTGCCAGCAGCTTAGAAGGGACAGGTCCCTACGAGCAGTACTTC. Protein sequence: CASSLEGTGPYEQYF.

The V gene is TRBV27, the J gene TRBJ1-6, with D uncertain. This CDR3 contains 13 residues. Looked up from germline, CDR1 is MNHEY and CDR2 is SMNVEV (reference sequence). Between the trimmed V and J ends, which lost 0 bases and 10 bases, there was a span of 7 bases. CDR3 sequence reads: CASSLSSGSPLHF. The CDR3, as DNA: TGTGCCAGCAGTTTATCGAGCGGCTCACCCCTCCACTTT.

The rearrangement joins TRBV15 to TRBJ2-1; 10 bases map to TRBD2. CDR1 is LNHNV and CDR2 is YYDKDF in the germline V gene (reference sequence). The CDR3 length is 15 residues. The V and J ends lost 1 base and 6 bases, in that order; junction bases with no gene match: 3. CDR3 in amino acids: CATSRGVAGGNEQFF. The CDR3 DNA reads TGTGCCACCAGCAGAGGGGTAGCGGGGGGCAATGAGCAGTTCTTC.

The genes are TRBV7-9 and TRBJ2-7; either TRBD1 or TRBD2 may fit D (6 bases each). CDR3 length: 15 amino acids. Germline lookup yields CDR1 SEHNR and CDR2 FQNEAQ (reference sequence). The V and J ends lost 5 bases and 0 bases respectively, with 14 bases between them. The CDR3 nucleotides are TGTGCCAGCAGCCCCAACGGGGGCAGCTCCTACGAGCAGTACTTC. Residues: CASSPNGGSSYEQYF.

CDR3: CASSYALNEQFF. As DNA, the CDR3 is TGTGCCAGCAGTTACGCGTTAAATGAGCAGTTCTTC. V usage is TRBV6-6 and J usage is TRBJ2-1, with D unresolved. Germline V lookup: CDR1 MNHNY, CDR2 SVGAGI (reference sequence). The CDR3 covers 12 residues. Trimming cost V 2 bases and J 7 bases, with 6 bases left between them.

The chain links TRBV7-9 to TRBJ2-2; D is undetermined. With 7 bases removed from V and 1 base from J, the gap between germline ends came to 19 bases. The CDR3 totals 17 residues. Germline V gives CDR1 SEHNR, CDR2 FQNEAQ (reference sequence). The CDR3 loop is CASNPKARQRNTGELFF. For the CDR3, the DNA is TGTGCCAGCAACCCCAAGGCGAGGCAAAGGAACACCGGGGAGCTGTTTTTT.

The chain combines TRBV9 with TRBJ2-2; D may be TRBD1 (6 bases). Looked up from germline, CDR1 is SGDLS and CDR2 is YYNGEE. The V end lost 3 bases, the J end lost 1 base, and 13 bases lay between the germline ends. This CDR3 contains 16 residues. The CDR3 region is CASSAYRAGNTGELFF. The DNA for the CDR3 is TGTGCCAGCAGCGCCTACAGGGCCGGGAACACCGGGGAGCTGTTTTTT.

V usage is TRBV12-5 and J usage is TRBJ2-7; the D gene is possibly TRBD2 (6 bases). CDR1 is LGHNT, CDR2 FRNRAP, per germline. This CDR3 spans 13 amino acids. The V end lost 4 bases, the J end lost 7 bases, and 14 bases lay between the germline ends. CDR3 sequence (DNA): TGTGCTAGTGGTTATGGGGGGAGGAGGGAGCAGTACTTC. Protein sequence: CASGYGGRREQYF.

CDR3 DNA sequence: TGTGCCAGCAGCTGGGGTCCTAGCCTGGGGGCGCAAGAGACCCAGTACTTC. The encoded protein is CASSWGPSLGAQETQYF. The genes are TRBV5-6 and TRBJ2-5; D is possibly TRBD1 (6 bases). The CDR3 has 17 residues. CDR1 and CDR2 from the germline V gene are SGHDT and YYEEEE. Trimming removed 3 bases from V and 2 bases from J, with 20 bases in between.

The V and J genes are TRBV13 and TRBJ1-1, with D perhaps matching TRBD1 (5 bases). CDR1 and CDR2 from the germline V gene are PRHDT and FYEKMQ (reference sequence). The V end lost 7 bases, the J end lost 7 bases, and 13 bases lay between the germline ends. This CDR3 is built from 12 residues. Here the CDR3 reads CASTLGGGEAFF. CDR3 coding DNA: TGTGCCAGCACCCTGGGCGGGGGTGAAGCTTTCTTT.

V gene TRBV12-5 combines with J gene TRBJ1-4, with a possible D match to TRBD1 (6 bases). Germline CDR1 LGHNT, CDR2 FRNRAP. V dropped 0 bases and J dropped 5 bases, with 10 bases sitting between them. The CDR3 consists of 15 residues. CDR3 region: CASGLVQGLNEKLFF. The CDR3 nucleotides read TGTGCTAGTGGTTTGGTACAGGGACTAAATGAAAAACTGTTTTTT. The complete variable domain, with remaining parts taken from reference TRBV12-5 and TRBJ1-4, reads DARVTQTPRHKVTEMGQEVTMRCQPILGHNTVFWYRQTMMQGLELLAYFRNRAPLDDSGMPKDRFSAEMPDATLATLKIQPSEPRDSAVYFCASGLVQGLNEKLFFGSGTQLSVL.

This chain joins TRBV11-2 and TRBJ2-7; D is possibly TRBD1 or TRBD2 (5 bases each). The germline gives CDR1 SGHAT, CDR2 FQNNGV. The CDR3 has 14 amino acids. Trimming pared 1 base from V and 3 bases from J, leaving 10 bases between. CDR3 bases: TGTGCCAGCAGCTTAGGAGGGGTGTTCTACGAGCAGTACTTC. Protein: CASSLGGVFYEQYF. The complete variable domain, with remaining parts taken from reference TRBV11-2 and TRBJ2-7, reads EAGVAQSPRYKIIEKRQSVAFWCNPISGHATLYWYQQILGQGPKLLIQFQNNGVVDDSQLPKDRFSAERLKGVDSTLKIQPAKLEDSAVYLCASSLGGVFYEQYFGPGTRLTVT.

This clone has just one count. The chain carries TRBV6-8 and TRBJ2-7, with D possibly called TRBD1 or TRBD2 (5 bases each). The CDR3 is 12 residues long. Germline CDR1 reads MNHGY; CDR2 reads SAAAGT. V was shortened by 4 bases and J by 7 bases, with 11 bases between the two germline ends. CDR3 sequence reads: CASSSGTREQYF. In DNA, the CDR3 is TGTGCCAGCAGTTCCGGGACGAGGGAGCAGTACTTC.

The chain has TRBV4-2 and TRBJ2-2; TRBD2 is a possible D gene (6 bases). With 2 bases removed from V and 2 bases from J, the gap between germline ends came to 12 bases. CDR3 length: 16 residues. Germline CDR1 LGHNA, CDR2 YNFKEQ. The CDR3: CASSQIVGGNTGELFF. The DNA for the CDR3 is TGTGCCAGCAGCCAAATTGTGGGGGGAAACACCGGGGAGCTGTTTTTT.

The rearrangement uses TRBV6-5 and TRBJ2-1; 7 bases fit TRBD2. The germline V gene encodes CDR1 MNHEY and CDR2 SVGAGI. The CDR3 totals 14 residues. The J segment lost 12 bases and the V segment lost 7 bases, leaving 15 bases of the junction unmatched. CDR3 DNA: TGTGCCAGCATTCGAGTGGCGGGGGATCATGGGCAGTTCTTC. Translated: CASIRVAGDHGQFF.

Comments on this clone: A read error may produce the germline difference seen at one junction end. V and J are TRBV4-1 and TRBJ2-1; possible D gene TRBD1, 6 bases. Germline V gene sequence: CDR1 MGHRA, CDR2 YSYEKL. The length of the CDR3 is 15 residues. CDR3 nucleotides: TGCGCCAGCAGCGAGACAGGAAGCTCCTGCAATGAGCAGTTCTTC. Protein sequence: CASSETGSSCNEQFF.

This chain's CDR3 is CASSLGLELTYGYTF. As DNA, the CDR3 is TGTGCCAGCAGCTTGGGTCTCGAACTTACTTATGGCTACACCTTC. The chain recombines TRBV7-3 with TRBJ1-2; D not certain. Between the trimmed V and J ends, which lost 3 bases and 5 bases, there was a span of 16 bases. Looked up from germline, CDR1 is SGHTA and CDR2 is FQGTGA. The CDR3 is 15 amino acids.

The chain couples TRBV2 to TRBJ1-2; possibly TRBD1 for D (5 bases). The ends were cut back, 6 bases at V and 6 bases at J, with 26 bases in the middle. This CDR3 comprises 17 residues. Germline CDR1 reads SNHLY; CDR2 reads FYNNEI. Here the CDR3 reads CASRPHWGLPDLNGYTF. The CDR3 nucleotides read TGTGCCAGCAGACCTCATTGGGGCCTCCCAGATCTAAATGGCTACACCTTC. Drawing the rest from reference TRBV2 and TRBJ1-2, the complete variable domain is EPEVTQTPSHQVTQMGQEVILRCVPISNHLYFYWYRQILGQKVEFLVSFYNNEISEKSEIFDDQFSVERPDGSNFTLKIRSTKLEDSAMYFCASRPHWGLPDLNGYTFGSGTRLTVV.

The CDR3 coding sequence is TGCGCCAGCAGCCAAGGGGCGGGGGCTAGCACAGATACGCAGTATTTT. This gives the protein CASSQGAGASTDTQYF. This sequence joins TRBV4-1 and TRBJ2-3; a weak D match, TRBD2 (7 bases). The germline V and J ends were trimmed by 1 base and 0 bases, with 11 bases remaining between them. CDR3 length: 16 residues. Germline lookup yields CDR1 MGHRA and CDR2 YSYEKL.

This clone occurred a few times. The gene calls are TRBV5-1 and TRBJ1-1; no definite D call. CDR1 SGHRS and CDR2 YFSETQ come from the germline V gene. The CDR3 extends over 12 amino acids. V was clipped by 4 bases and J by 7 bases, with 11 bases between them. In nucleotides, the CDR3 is TGCGCCAGCAGCCCGGACGGGGATGAAGCTTTCTTT. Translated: CASSPDGDEAFF. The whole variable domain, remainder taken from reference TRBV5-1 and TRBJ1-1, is KAGVTQTPRYLIKTRGQQVTLSCSPISGHRSVSWYQQTPGQGLQFLFEYFSETQRNKGNFPGRFSGRQFSNSRSEMNVSTLELGDSALYLCASSPDGDEAFFGQGTRLTVV.

CDR3 amino acids: CASSLSRGEKLFF. In DNA form, the CDR3 reads TGTGCCAGCAGCTTAAGTAGGGGTGAAAAACTGTTTTTT. V gene TRBV13 combines with J gene TRBJ1-4; D might be TRBD1 (5 bases). Trimming removed 2 bases from V and 7 bases from J, with 8 bases in between. The CDR3 length is 13 residues. Looked up from germline, CDR1 is PRHDT and CDR2 is FYEKMQ (reference sequence). The full variable domain, rest sourced from reference TRBV13 and TRBJ1-4, is AAGVIQSPRHLIKEKRETATLKCYPIPRHDTVYWYQQGPGQDPQFLISFYEKMQSDKGSIPDRFSAQQFSDYHSELNMSSLELGDSALYFCASSLSRGEKLFFGSGTQLSVL.

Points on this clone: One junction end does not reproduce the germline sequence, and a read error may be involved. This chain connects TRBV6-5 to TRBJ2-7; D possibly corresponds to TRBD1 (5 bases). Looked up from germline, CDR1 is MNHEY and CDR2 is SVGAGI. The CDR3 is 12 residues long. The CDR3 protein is CANSGDRTEQYF. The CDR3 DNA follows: TGTGCCAACAGTGGAGACAGAACCGAGCAGTACTTC.

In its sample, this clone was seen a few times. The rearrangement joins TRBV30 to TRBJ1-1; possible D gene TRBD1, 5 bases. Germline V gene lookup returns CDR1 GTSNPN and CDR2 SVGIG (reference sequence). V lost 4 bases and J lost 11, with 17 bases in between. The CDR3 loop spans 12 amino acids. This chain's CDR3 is CAWIGRSGLAFF. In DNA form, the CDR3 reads TGTGCCTGGATAGGCCGGTCAGGGTTGGCTTTCTTT.

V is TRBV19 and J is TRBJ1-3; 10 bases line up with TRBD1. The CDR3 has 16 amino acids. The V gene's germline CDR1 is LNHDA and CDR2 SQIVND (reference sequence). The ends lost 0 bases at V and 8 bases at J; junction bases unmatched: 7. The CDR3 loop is CASSIDRIGTGDTIYF. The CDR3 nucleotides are TGTGCCAGTAGTATAGATCGGATCGGGACAGGGGACACCATATATTTT.

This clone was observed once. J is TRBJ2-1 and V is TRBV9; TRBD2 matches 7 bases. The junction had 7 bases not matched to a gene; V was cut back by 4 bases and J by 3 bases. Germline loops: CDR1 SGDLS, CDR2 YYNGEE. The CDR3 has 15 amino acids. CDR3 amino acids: CASSPGRGGYNEQFF. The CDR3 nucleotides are TGTGCCAGCAGCCCGGGGAGGGGTGGCTACAATGAGCAGTTCTTC.

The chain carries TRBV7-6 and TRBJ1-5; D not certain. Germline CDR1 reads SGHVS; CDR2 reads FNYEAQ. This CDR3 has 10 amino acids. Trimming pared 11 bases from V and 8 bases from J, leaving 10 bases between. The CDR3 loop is CAPPREPQHF. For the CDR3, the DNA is TGTGCCCCCCCTCGGGAGCCCCAGCATTTT.

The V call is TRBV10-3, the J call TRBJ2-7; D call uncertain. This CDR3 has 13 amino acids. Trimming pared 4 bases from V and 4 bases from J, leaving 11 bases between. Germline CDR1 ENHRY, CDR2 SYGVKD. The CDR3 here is CAISVEQAYEQYF. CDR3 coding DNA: TGTGCCATCAGTGTAGAGCAGGCGTACGAGCAGTACTTC.

DNA for the CDR3: TGCGCCAGCAGCCAAGATAAAGGACTAGCTTACGAGCAGTACTTC. It is translated as CASSQDKGLAYEQYF. This sequence joins TRBV4-1 and TRBJ2-7, with 8 bases that match TRBD2. The V gene end was trimmed by 0 bases and the J gene end by 4 bases; junction bases not matched to a gene: 5. This CDR3 has 15 amino acids. Germline V gene data show CDR1 as MGHRA and CDR2 as YSYEKL.